Included here is one T cell receptor (beta chain) sequence, with context. These data are taken from a study of blood T cell repertoires in COVID-19. Study-level information: The cDNA or gDNA used as material had been derived from T cells, B-cell-depleted T cells, or PBMCs.

Deletions cut 0 bases from V and 4 bases from J, with 5 bases between. Germline-derived CDR1 and CDR2 are SGHKS and YYEKEE (reference sequence). The CDR3 loop spans 12 amino acids. Original processing notes: Scientists estimated how many nucleated cells there were by amplifying reference gene primers. Repertoires were generated with immunoSEQ multiplex PCR, while TCRdb's copy carries only in-frame clones and drops some. Clone size and V and J calls were adopted from that table, with D and trimming inferred from the DNA. The profile shows fewer than 80,000 clones, roughly 90% of them singletons. The sequencing sample was made of peripheral blood. V is TRBV5-5 and J is TRBJ2-7; D unclear. The receptor comes from a woman of 80 years or more with active or convalescent COVID-19. CDR3 loop: CASSLAEYEQYF. The CDR3 bases are TGTGCCAGCAGCTTGGCCGAGTACGAGCAGTACTTC. Full variable domain (rest looked up from reference TRBV5-5 and TRBJ2-7): DAGVTQSPTHLIKTRGQQVTLRCSPISGHKSVSWYQQVLGQGPQFIFQYYEKEERGRGNFPDRFSARQFPNYSSELNVNALLLGDSALYLCASSLAEYEQYFGPGTRLTVT.